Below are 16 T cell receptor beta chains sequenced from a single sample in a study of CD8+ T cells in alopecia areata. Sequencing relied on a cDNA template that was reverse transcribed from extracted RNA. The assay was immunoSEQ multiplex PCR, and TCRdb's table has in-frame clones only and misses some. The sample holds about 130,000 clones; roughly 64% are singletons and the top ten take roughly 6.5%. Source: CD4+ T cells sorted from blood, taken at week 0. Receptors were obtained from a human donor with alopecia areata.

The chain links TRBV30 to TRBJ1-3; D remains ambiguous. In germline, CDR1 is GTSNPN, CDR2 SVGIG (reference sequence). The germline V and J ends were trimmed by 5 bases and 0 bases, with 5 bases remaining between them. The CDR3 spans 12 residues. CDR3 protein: CAWGHSGNTIYF. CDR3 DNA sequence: TGTGCCTGGGGGCACTCTGGAAACACCATATATTTT.

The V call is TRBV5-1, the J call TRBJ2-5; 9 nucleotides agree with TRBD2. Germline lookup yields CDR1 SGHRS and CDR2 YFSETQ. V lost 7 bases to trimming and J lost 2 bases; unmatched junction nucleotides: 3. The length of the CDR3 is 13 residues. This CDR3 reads CASAGGSQETQYF. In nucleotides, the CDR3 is TGCGCCAGCGCGGGGGGGTCTCAAGAGACCCAGTACTTC.

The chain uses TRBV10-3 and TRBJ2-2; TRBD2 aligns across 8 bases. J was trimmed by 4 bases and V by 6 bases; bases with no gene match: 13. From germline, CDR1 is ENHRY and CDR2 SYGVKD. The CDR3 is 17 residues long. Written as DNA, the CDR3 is TGTGCCATCAGGCCCACTCCCGGGAGGGGGACCACCGGGGAGCTGTTTTTT. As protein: CAIRPTPGRGTTGELFF.

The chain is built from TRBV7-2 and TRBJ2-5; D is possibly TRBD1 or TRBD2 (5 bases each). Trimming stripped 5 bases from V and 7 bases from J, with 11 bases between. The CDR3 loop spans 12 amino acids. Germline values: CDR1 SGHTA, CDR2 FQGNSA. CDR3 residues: CASSTRGGTQYF. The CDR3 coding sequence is TGTGCCAGCAGCACCCGGGGCGGGACCCAGTACTTC.

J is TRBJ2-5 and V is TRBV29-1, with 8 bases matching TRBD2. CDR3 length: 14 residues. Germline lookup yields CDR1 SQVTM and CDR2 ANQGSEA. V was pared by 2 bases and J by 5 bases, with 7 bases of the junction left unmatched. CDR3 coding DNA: TGCAGCGTTGAACCCGGGGGGGTGCTCGAGACCCAGTACTTC. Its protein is CSVEPGGVLETQYF.

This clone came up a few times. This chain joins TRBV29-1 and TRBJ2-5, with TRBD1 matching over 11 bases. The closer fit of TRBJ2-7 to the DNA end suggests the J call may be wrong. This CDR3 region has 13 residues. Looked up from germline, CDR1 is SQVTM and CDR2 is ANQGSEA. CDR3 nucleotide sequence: TGCAGCGTCAAGGGACAGGGGGCCTACGAGCAGTACTTC. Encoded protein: CSVKGQGAYEQYF.

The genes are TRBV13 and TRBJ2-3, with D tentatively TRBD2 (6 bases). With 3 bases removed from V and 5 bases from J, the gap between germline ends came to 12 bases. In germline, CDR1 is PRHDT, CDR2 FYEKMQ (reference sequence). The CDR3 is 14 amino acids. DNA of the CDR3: TGTGCCAGCAGCTTCGGGCTCGGGGGAGATACGCAGTATTTT. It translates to CASSFGLGGDTQYF.

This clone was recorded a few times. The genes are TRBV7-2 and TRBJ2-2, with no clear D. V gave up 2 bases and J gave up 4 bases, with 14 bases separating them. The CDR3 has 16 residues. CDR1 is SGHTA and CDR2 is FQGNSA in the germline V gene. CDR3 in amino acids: CASSLHAGSSTGELFF. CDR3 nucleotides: TGTGCCAGCAGCTTACATGCAGGAAGCAGCACCGGGGAGCTGTTTTTT.

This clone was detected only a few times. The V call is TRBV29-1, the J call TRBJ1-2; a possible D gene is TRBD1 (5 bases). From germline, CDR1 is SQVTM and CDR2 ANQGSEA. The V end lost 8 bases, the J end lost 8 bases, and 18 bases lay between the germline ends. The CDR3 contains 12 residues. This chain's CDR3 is CSSRRDAVGYTF. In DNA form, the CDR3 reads TGCAGCTCCCGCCGGGACGCGGTCGGCTACACCTTC.

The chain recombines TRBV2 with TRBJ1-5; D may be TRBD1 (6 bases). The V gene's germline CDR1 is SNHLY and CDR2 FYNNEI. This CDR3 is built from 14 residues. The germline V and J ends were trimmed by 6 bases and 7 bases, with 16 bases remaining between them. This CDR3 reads CASSDTNRDQPQHF. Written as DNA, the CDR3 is TGTGCCAGCAGCGACACGAACAGGGACCAGCCCCAGCATTTT.

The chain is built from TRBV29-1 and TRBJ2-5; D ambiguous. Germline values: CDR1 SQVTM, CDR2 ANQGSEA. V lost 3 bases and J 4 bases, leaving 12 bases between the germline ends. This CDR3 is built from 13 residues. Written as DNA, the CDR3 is TGCAGCGTTGATTTTAGCCAGACAGAGACCCAGTACTTC. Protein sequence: CSVDFSQTETQYF.

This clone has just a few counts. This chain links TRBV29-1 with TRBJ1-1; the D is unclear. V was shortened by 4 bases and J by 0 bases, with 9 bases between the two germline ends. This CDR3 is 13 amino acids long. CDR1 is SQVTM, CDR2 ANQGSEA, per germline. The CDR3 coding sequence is TGCAGCGTTGGGTCGGTTATGAACACTGAAGCTTTCTTT. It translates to CSVGSVMNTEAFF.

The CDR3 loop is CASSTGNQPQHF. The CDR3 DNA sequence: TGTGCCAGCAGCACAGGGAATCAGCCCCAGCATTTT. The chain recombines TRBV25-1 with TRBJ1-5; D is perhaps TRBD1 (6 bases). The CDR3 totals 12 residues. Germline CDR1 is MGHDK and CDR2 is SYGVNS. V was shortened by 6 bases and J by 4 bases, with 7 bases between the two germline ends.

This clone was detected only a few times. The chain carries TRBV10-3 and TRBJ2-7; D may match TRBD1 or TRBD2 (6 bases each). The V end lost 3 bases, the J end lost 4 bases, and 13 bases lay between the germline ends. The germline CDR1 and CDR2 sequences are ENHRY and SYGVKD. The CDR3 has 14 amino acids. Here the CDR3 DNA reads TGTGCCATCAGTGAAAGGGGGGTGTTATACGAGCAGTACTTC. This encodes CAISERGVLYEQYF.

Here the CDR3 reads CAWSAYREAFF. The CDR3, as DNA: TGTGCCTGGAGTGCTTACAGGGAAGCTTTCTTT. V usage is TRBV30 and J usage is TRBJ1-1; D possibly corresponds to TRBD1 (5 bases). The germline V and J ends were trimmed by 1 base and 8 bases, with 8 bases remaining between them. This CDR3 has 11 residues. Germline assignment: CDR1 GTSNPN and CDR2 SVGIG (reference sequence). Together with reference TRBV30 and TRBJ1-1, the CDR3 gives the full variable domain: SQTIHQWPATLVQPVGSPLSLECTVEGTSNPNLYWYRQAAGRGLQLLFYSVGIGQISSEVPQNLSASRPQDRQFILSSKKLLLSDSGFYLCAWSAYREAFFGQGTRLTVV.

The CDR3 loop reads CAISSGGPYEQYF. CDR3 nucleotides: TGTGCCATCAGTAGCGGGGGGCCCTACGAGCAGTACTTC. The chain links TRBV10-3 to TRBJ2-7; 9 nucleotides match TRBD2. Germline CDR1 is ENHRY and CDR2 is SYGVKD. The CDR3 spans 13 residues. V was pared by 5 bases and J by 2 bases, with 1 base of the junction left unmatched.